Sequencing of this T cell receptor (beta chain) was carried out in a study of spatial heterogeneity in lung cancer. Broader study findings: There were more appearances of ubiquitous expanded tumor TCRs in blood at resection than at follow-up.

Every TCR cDNA molecule bore a unique molecular identifier. One entry per CDR3 protein results from TCRdb running MiXCR on the 5' RACE reads. The sample has about 48,000 distinct CDR3 sequences, roughly 5% seen once. This CDR3 has 13 amino acids. Trimming shortened V by 4 bases and J by 0 bases, and 6 bases separated the two germline ends. Germline V CDR1 and CDR2: MGHRA, YSYEKL. The time point was: sample taken at primary tumor resection. Researchers sequenced whole RNA taken from tumor, nontumor lung or frozen PBMC without sorting. There were 72 donors, all of them untreated patients with early-stage non-small cell lung cancer. This clonotype was counted ten times or more. Its antigen is unknown.

The clonotype was recovered from a male donor with early-stage non-small cell lung cancer. The starting material was PBMCs, obtained at surgery. The chain carries TRBV4-1 and TRBJ1-1, with D uncertain. The CDR3 loop is CASSRYMNTEAFF. Here the CDR3 DNA reads TGCGCCAGCAGCCGTTATATGAACACTGAAGCTTTCTTT.